This T cell receptor (beta chain) was sequenced in a study of technical replicates of blood from four donors. Generated by immunoSEQ multiplex PCR, the TCRdb table keeps only in-frame clones and is missing some. The sample yields about 59,000 clones, roughly 93% seen once. Source material: PBMCs. The sequence was collected from a human donor in good health. Some clones in this sample may be carry-over from other donors' samples.

The CDR3 loop is CASTPRELSTDTQYF. The CDR3 region has the DNA TGTGCCAGCACTCCCCGGGAGTTATCCACAGATACGCAGTATTTT. The chain uses TRBV7-9 and TRBJ2-3; weak D call: TRBD2 (6 bases). V was cut by 7 bases and J by 2 bases, with 16 bases left in between. Per germline, CDR1 SEHNR and CDR2 FQNEAQ (reference sequence). The CDR3 covers 15 residues.